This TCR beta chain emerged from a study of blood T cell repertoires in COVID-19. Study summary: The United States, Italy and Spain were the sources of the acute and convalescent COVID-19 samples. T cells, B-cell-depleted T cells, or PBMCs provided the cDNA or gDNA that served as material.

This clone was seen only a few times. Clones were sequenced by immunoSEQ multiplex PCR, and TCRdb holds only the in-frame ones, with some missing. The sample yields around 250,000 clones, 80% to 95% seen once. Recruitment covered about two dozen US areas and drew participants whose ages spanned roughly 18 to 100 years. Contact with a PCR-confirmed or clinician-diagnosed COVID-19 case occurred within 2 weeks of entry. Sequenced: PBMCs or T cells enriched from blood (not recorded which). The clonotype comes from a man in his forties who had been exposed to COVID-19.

As DNA, the CDR3 is TGCGCCAGCAGTGGCAGGGCAACTAATGAAAAACTGTTTTTT. Residues: CASSGRATNEKLFF. The V and J genes are TRBV10-2 and TRBJ1-4; D possibly corresponds to TRBD1 (5 bases). The V end was cut by 4 bases, the J end by 0 bases, with 6 bases between. Germline V gene sequence: CDR1 WSHSY, CDR2 SAAADI. The CDR3 is made up of 14 amino acids.